What follows is one TCR beta chain and its context. Its antigen is as yet unknown. This likely comes from a read error, as the CDR3 has no conserved phenylalanine or tryptophan at its end. No DNA is shown, since the ends of the CDR3 on it are uncertain; the CDR3 is the one TCRdb lists. The data originate from a study of tumor-infiltrating lymphocytes in primary liver carcinoma. Study at large: Patients of both sexes were 30 to 69 years old.

Co-extracted RNA and DNA came from approximately 20-30 mg of unsorted bulk tissue. Counting both end residues, the CDR3 totals 16 amino acids. Germline assignment: CDR1 SEHNR and CDR2 FQNEAQ (reference sequence). Points from the study as a whole: The study found tumor-adjacent and tumor-blood pairs overlapped less than tumor region pairs. Tumors reached a significantly greater top-250-clone fraction than blood did (p = 0.039).

The investigators made TCR beta cDNA from approximately 0.5 ug total RNA, using a constant-region primer. Three-round nested multiplex PCR performed with slightly modified ARM-PCR produced the TCR beta libraries. Investigators reported that the first two PCR rounds, at roughly 11 cycles each, used TRBV1-TRBV30 forward primers with a C-beta reverse primer. Each CDR3 protein gets one entry after TCRdb re-called the multiplex PCR reads with MiXCR. The sample consists of 55,000 to 70,000 distinct CDR3 sequences, approximately 70% of them appearing once. The sample taken for sequencing was liver tumor tissue from sampling region 2. Subset specified: tumor region T2, inferior pole. The TCR was taken from a man aged 40-50 years with primary liver carcinoma and hepatitis B virus infection. The chain employs TRBV7-9 and TRBJ2-4; the DNA was not used to check the table's D call, TRBD2. The CDR3 is CASSLMQGQDKNIRYL.